A single sample gave rise to the 24 T cell receptor beta chains below, sequenced in a study of TIL therapy for anti-PD-1-resistant metastatic lung cancer. This was the immunoSEQ v3 assay. Method: immunoSEQ multiplex PCR; TCRdb's copy keeps in-frame clones and lacks some. The sample has over 15,000 clones; about 79% are singletons. Documented time point: pre-treatment sample, taken before nivolumab and TIL therapy. The sequencing here drew on blood, taken at baseline. The receptor set was obtained from a person between 25 and 79 years old with non-small cell lung cancer.

The chain couples TRBV7-9 to TRBJ2-5; D ambiguous. Per the germline V gene, CDR1 is SEHNR and CDR2 is FQNEAQ (reference sequence). Deletions cut 4 bases from V and 5 bases from J, with 8 bases between. This CDR3 is 12 amino acids long. This CDR3 is CASSSSPETQYF. CDR3 DNA: TGTGCCAGCAGCTCCAGTCCGGAGACCCAGTACTTC. The full variable domain, completed using reference TRBV7-9 and TRBJ2-5, is DTGVSQNPRHKITKRGQNVTFRCDPISEHNRLYWYRQTLGQGPEFLTYFQNEAQLEKSRLLSDRFSAERPKGSFSTLEIQRTEQGDSAMYLCASSSSPETQYFGPGTRLLVL.

This clone was counted only a few times. V is TRBV23-1 and J is TRBJ1-4; D is uncertain. Being an ORF, TRBV23-1 has a function that is uncertain. The CDR3 runs to 19 residues. V lost 2 bases and J 0 bases, leaving 19 bases between the germline ends. The CDR3 nucleotides read TGCGCCAGCAGTCAAGCCCCAAATACTACGCATGCAACTAATGAAAAACTGTTTTTT. Translated: CASSQAPNTTHATNEKLFF.

The chain uses TRBV27 and TRBJ2-2; possible D gene TRBD2, 7 bases. The CDR3 totals 16 residues. Trimming removed 5 bases from V and 4 bases from J, with 17 bases in between. Germline-derived CDR1 and CDR2 are MNHEY and SMNVEV (reference sequence). CDR3 sequence reads: CASSLRGGASTGELFF. For the CDR3, the DNA is TGTGCCAGCAGTCTCCGAGGGGGGGCCAGCACCGGGGAGCTGTTTTTT.

The genes are TRBV25-1 and TRBJ1-2; 7 bases align to TRBD1. From germline, CDR1 is MGHDK and CDR2 SYGVNS. The J segment lost 9 bases and the V segment lost 4 bases, leaving 8 bases of the junction unmatched. The CDR3 length is 13 residues. The CDR3 sequence is CASSAGTAFSYTF. Written as DNA, the CDR3 is TGTGCCAGCAGTGCCGGGACAGCTTTTAGCTACACCTTC.

The chain employs TRBV10-3 and TRBJ2-3, with D possibly TRBD1 on 6 matching bases. Looked up from germline, CDR1 is ENHRY and CDR2 is SYGVKD. The CDR3 sequence is 16 residues long. With 2 bases removed from V and 1 base from J, the gap between germline ends came to 13 bases. The CDR3 loop is CAISEEGVRGTDTQYF. The CDR3 DNA reads as TGTGCCATCAGTGAGGAGGGGGTCAGGGGCACAGATACGCAGTATTTT.

V gene TRBV28 combines with J gene TRBJ1-1; D not certain. CDR3 length equals 12 residues. Germline V gives CDR1 MDHEN, CDR2 SYDVKM. The ends were cut back, 0 bases at V and 7 bases at J, with 6 bases in the middle. The CDR3 is CASSLWAGEAFF. The CDR3 nucleotides read TGTGCCAGCAGTTTATGGGCAGGTGAAGCTTTCTTT.

This chain connects TRBV7-2 to TRBJ2-7; D not certain. Trimming pared 5 bases from V and 3 bases from J, leaving 11 bases between. The germline CDR1 and CDR2 sequences are SGHTA and FQGNSA. The CDR3 has 13 residues. CDR3 DNA: TGTGCCAGCAGCCCTGGACCGGGCTACGAGCAGTACTTC. This sequence encodes CASSPGPGYEQYF.

V and J are TRBV2 and TRBJ2-3; 11 bases are a match to TRBD2. The CDR3 runs to 18 residues. V lost 2 bases, J lost 1 base, and 8 bases stayed unmatched. The germline gives CDR1 SNHLY, CDR2 FYNNEI. The CDR3 loop is CASSEFGPLAGGTDTQYF. DNA of the CDR3: TGTGCCAGCAGTGAATTTGGCCCACTAGCGGGGGGCACAGATACGCAGTATTTT.

The genes are TRBV4-2 and TRBJ2-7; D uncertain. CDR3 length equals 14 residues. Germline CDR1 LGHNA, CDR2 YNFKEQ. The V gene lost 0 bases and the J gene lost 1 base, with 7 bases spanning the gap. CDR3 amino acids: CASSQESVSYEQYF. The CDR3 DNA is TGTGCCAGCAGCCAAGAATCCGTTTCCTACGAGCAGTACTTC.

This clone was found a few times. In DNA form, the CDR3 reads TGTGCCAGCAGCTTAGTGGCGGGGGGGCTAAAATGGGCCACCGGGGAGCTGTTTTTT. It is translated as CASSLVAGGLKWATGELFF. V is TRBV7-8 and J is TRBJ2-2, with 9 bases matching TRBD2. The V gene end was trimmed by 1 base and the J gene end by 4 bases; junction bases not matched to a gene: 13. Looked up from germline, CDR1 is SGHVS and CDR2 is FQNEAQ. The CDR3 loop spans 19 amino acids.

The rearrangement joins TRBV4-2 to TRBJ2-5; possibly TRBD1 for D (6 bases). V lost 5 bases and J 5 bases, leaving 24 bases between the germline ends. The CDR3 consists of 17 residues. Looked up from germline, CDR1 is LGHNA and CDR2 is YNFKEQ. This CDR3 reads CASSFADGRGSWETQYF. CDR3 DNA sequence: TGTGCCAGCAGCTTCGCAGACGGAAGGGGGAGTTGGGAGACCCAGTACTTC.

This rearrangement joins TRBV6-5 to TRBJ1-4; possible D gene TRBD1, 5 bases. The CDR3 extends over 14 amino acids. Trimming took off 6 bases at V and 5 bases at J, with 13 bases between the two ends. Germline V CDR1 and CDR2: MNHEY, SVGAGI. CDR3 in DNA: TGTGCCAGCAGGATGTCCCGGGACAATGAAAAACTGTTTTTT. Translation: CASRMSRDNEKLFF.

This chain connects TRBV2 to TRBJ2-7; maybe TRBD1 (7 bases). Germline lookup yields CDR1 SNHLY and CDR2 FYNNEI. V was trimmed by 6 bases and J by 2 bases, leaving 14 bases between them. This CDR3 is built from 14 residues. The CDR3 loop reads CASRRSGGTYEQYF. In DNA form, the CDR3 reads TGTGCCAGCAGGAGATCAGGGGGGACCTACGAGCAGTACTTC.

The chain links TRBV10-2 to TRBJ2-1; 8 bases are shared with TRBD1. The length of the CDR3 is 17 residues. V dropped 2 bases and J dropped 7; count of bases not matched to a gene: 13. The V gene's germline CDR1 is WSHSY and CDR2 SAAADI. CDR3 coding DNA: TGCGCCAGCAGTGAGCCCTGGGACAGGCAAAATAAAAATGAGCAGTTCTTC. This encodes CASSEPWDRQNKNEQFF.

CDR3 nucleotide sequence: TGTGCCTGGAGTAAAGATCTCCCTAGGGGGGCTCGCACTGAAGCTTTCTTT. This translates into CAWSKDLPRGARTEAFF. The chain recombines TRBV30 with TRBJ1-1; the D gene is possibly TRBD1 (6 bases). This CDR3 region has 17 residues. The germline V and J ends were trimmed by 2 bases and 4 bases, with 23 bases remaining between them. Germline CDR1 and CDR2: GTSNPN and SVGIG (reference sequence).

In nucleotides, the CDR3 is TGTGCCTGGGCTAGGATAACGGGGGGGCAAGATACGCAGTATTTT. As protein: CAWARITGGQDTQYF. The chain recombines TRBV30 with TRBJ2-3; 8 nucleotides line up with TRBD2. Losses at the gene ends were 5 bases for V and 5 bases for J; bases not matched to a gene: 12. Germline assignment: CDR1 GTSNPN and CDR2 SVGIG (reference sequence). The CDR3 length is 15 residues.

V usage is TRBV5-1 and J usage is TRBJ2-5, with TRBD2 matching over 10 bases. The germline CDR1 and CDR2 sequences are SGHRS and YFSETQ. The CDR3 covers 16 residues. V was pared by 0 bases and J by 5 bases, with 7 bases of the junction left unmatched. The CDR3 here is CASSLVLAGDWETQYF. The CDR3 bases are TGCGCCAGCAGCTTGGTTCTAGCGGGAGATTGGGAGACCCAGTACTTC.

The CDR3 bases are TGTGCCAGCAGGGGAGGGGGGAACACTGAAGCTTTCTTT. The encoded protein is CASRGGGNTEAFF. The rearrangement uses TRBV27 and TRBJ1-1; the D gene is possibly TRBD1 (6 bases). Trimming stripped 6 bases from V and 1 base from J, with 9 bases between. There are 13 residues in the CDR3. Germline V lookup: CDR1 MNHEY, CDR2 SMNVEV (reference sequence).

The chain has TRBV20-1 and TRBJ1-3, with D perhaps TRBD1 (6 bases). V lost 3 bases and J 4 bases, leaving 13 bases between the germline ends. Germline lookup yields CDR1 DFQATT and CDR2 SNEGSKA (reference sequence). This CDR3 region has 14 residues. Here the CDR3 reads CSASPGAYGNTIYF. DNA for the CDR3: TGCAGTGCTAGTCCGGGGGCGTACGGAAACACCATATATTTT.

The rearrangement links TRBV5-1 to TRBJ1-1; TRBD1 is a possible D gene (6 bases). There are 14 residues in the CDR3. CDR1 SGHRS and CDR2 YFSETQ come from the germline V gene. The V end lost 0 bases, the J end lost 1 base, and 7 bases lay between the germline ends. DNA for the CDR3: TGCGCCAGCAGCTTGGCGGGGGCGAACACTGAAGCTTTCTTT. Residues: CASSLAGANTEAFF.

This clone has a single count. The V gene is TRBV29-1, the J gene TRBJ2-3; 8 positions match TRBD2. With 1 base clipped from V and 2 bases from J, the junction kept 8 bases outside the gene matches. CDR1 SQVTM and CDR2 ANQGSEA come from the germline V gene. The CDR3 covers 16 residues. As DNA, the CDR3 is TGCAGCGTTGAAGTGGGGACGGGAGGGAACACAGATACGCAGTATTTT. It translates to CSVEVGTGGNTDTQYF.

This clone was counted only a few times. The chain joins TRBV11-2 to TRBJ1-2; the D is unclear. V gave up 1 base and J gave up 7 bases, with 16 bases separating them. The CDR3 is 15 amino acids. Germline CDR1 reads SGHAT; CDR2 reads FQNNGV. CDR3 protein: CASSLGAGGPGGYTF. The CDR3 bases are TGTGCCAGCAGCTTAGGGGCTGGAGGCCCGGGTGGCTACACCTTC.

The chain couples TRBV6-4 to TRBJ2-2; perhaps TRBD1 as D (6 bases). Per the germline V gene, CDR1 is MRHNA and CDR2 is SNTAGT. V was pared by 0 bases and J by 12 bases, with 17 bases between. CDR3 length equals 15 residues. The CDR3 loop is CASSDSPETGEKLFF. DNA for the CDR3: TGTGCCAGCAGTGACTCTCCCGAGACAGGAGAGAAGCTGTTTTTT.

The rearrangement links TRBV21-1 to TRBJ1-5. TRBV21-1 is a listed pseudogene. CDR3 length equals 15 residues. The chain's CDR3 is CASSGRTGSNQPQHF. The DNA for the CDR3 is TGTGCCAGCTCCGGTAGGACGGGAAGCAATCAGCCCCAGCATTTT.